The 28 T cell receptor beta chains listed next were all sequenced from one sample in a study of OX40 agonist ivuxolimab in advanced cancers. Libraries were prepared by immunoSEQ multiplex PCR; TCRdb keeps only in-frame clonotypes and omits some of them. The table records about 64,000 clones, about four fifths of them present only once. Here the sequenced sample was CD4+ or CD8+ T cells sorted from blood, taken in a trial of the OX40 agonist ivuxolimab. The receptors were sampled from an adult with an advanced solid tumor such as melanoma, head and neck, liver or kidney cancer.

The chain links TRBV18 to TRBJ1-4; D uncertain. The CDR3 is 13 residues long. Per the germline V gene, CDR1 is KGHSH and CDR2 is LQKENI. The V and J ends lost 3 bases and 7 bases respectively, with 9 bases between them. Here the CDR3 DNA reads TGTGCCAGCTCACCGGCGGATGGTGAAAAACTGTTTTTT. Translating gives CASSPADGEKLFF.

The table lists this clone with a count of one. The chain recombines TRBV5-1 with TRBJ1-3; D might be TRBD1 (6 bases). The ends were cut back, 4 bases at V and 4 bases at J, with 12 bases in the middle. The CDR3 extends over 14 amino acids. Germline CDR1 and CDR2: SGHRS and YFSETQ. This CDR3 is CASSPTGFGNTIYF. CDR3 nucleotide sequence: TGCGCCAGCAGCCCTACAGGGTTCGGAAACACCATATATTTT.

The chain couples TRBV27 to TRBJ2-7, with 7 bases lining up with TRBD1. This CDR3 is built from 14 residues. V lost 6 bases, J lost 4 bases, and 9 bases stayed unmatched. From germline, CDR1 is MNHEY and CDR2 SMNVEV (reference sequence). The CDR3 reads CASRARQGRYEQYF. The CDR3, as DNA: TGTGCCAGCAGGGCGCGACAGGGAAGATACGAGCAGTACTTC.

This chain uses TRBV18 with TRBJ2-7; maybe TRBD2 (5 bases). The CDR3 has 14 amino acids. The V gene's germline CDR1 is KGHSH and CDR2 LQKENI. With 4 bases removed from V and 2 bases from J, the gap between germline ends came to 12 bases. CDR3 sequence (DNA): TGTGCCAGCTCACGCGAGGGTCATACCTACGAGCAGTACTTC. This translates into CASSREGHTYEQYF.

The CDR3, as DNA: TGTGCCAGACTCGACAGGGGGCGAGGGTATAACACTGAAGCTTTCTTT. Its translation: CARLDRGRGYNTEAFF. This sequence joins TRBV27 and TRBJ1-1, with TRBD1 matching 10 bases. This CDR3 region has 16 residues. J gave up 2 bases and V 9 bases, and 12 bases lay outside the gene matches. Germline V lookup: CDR1 MNHEY, CDR2 SMNVEV (reference sequence).

This clone was counted a single time. The rearrangement joins TRBV6-5 to TRBJ1-5; the match to TRBD1 covers 7 bases. Germline loops: CDR1 MNHEY, CDR2 SVGAGI. CDR3 size: 14 residues. The V gene end was trimmed by 6 bases and the J gene end by 3 bases; junction bases not matched to a gene: 5. CDR3 nucleotide sequence: TGTGCCAGCAGGCGAGACAGGGACAATCAGCCCCAGCATTTT. Its protein product is CASRRDRDNQPQHF.

For the CDR3, the DNA is TGCGCCAGCAGCTTGGCCATGGGAGGGACGGGAAACACCATATATTTT. This encodes CASSLAMGGTGNTIYF. The chain couples TRBV5-1 to TRBJ1-3, with a possible D match to TRBD1 (5 bases). In germline, CDR1 is SGHRS, CDR2 YFSETQ. Trimming took off 0 bases at V and 4 bases at J, with 14 bases between the two ends. There are 16 residues in the CDR3.

The chain joins TRBV5-1 to TRBJ2-1; possibly TRBD2 for D (6 bases). CDR1 and CDR2 (germline): SGHRS, YFSETQ. The CDR3 contains 15 residues. V was cut by 0 bases and J by 4 bases, with 11 bases left in between. The DNA of the CDR3 is TGCGCCAGCAGCTTGGCGGGAGATCTGTACAATGAGCAGTTCTTC. Translating gives CASSLAGDLYNEQFF.

The CDR3 spells CASSLGGRETEAFF. In nucleotides, the CDR3 is TGTGCCAGTAGTCTCGGGGGCAGGGAGACTGAAGCTTTCTTT. J is TRBJ1-1 and V is TRBV19, with a possible D match to TRBD1 (6 bases). The CDR3 totals 14 residues. Germline V gives CDR1 LNHDA, CDR2 SQIVND (reference sequence). Trimming shortened V by 5 bases and J by 5 bases, and 15 bases separated the two germline ends.

This clone turned up a few times. The CDR3 nucleotides read TGCAGCGTTCTCGACAGGGTAGAGGAGACCCAGTACTTC. Its protein is CSVLDRVEETQYF. This sequence joins TRBV29-1 and TRBJ2-5; 7 bases map to TRBD1. CDR3 length equals 13 residues. Germline V lookup: CDR1 SQVTM, CDR2 ANQGSEA. V dropped 5 bases and J dropped 5; count of bases not matched to a gene: 8.

The table lists this clone with a count of one. The CDR3 here is CATPEDREGADTQYF. CDR3 DNA sequence: TGTGCCACCCCTGAGGACAGGGAAGGAGCAGATACGCAGTATTTT. This chain joins TRBV2 and TRBJ2-3; TRBD1 matches 8 bases. The V segment lost 10 bases and the J segment 4 bases; nucleotides outside the gene matches: 13. Germline values: CDR1 SNHLY, CDR2 FYNNEI. This CDR3 has 15 residues.

This clone has just one count. CDR3 DNA sequence: TGTGCCAGCAGCCCGACACTAAACGGTCCTAATGAAAAACTGTTTTTT. Its translation is CASSPTLNGPNEKLFF. The chain carries TRBV7-2 and TRBJ1-4, with D hard to call. Germline CDR1 and CDR2: SGHTA and FQGNSA. The CDR3 is 16 amino acids. V was clipped by 5 bases and J by 3 bases, with 16 bases between them.

This clone was found once. The chain couples TRBV6-6 to TRBJ2-2, with a tentative D call TRBD1 (6 bases). V was clipped by 7 bases and J by 5 bases, with 17 bases between them. The CDR3 has 15 amino acids. CDR1 is MNHNY, CDR2 SVGAGI, per germline (reference sequence). The CDR3 DNA reads as TGTGCCAGCACTAGAGAGAACAGGGTTACCGGGGAGCTGTTTTTT. It specifies CASTRENRVTGELFF.

V is TRBV9 and J is TRBJ2-2; no firm D call. Germline CDR1 and CDR2: SGDLS and YYNGEE. The V end lost 2 bases, the J end lost 4 bases, and 12 bases lay between the germline ends. CDR3 length: 15 amino acids. CDR3 nucleotide sequence: TGTGCCAGCAGCGTGGGTCAACATGGCACCGGGGAGCTGTTTTTT. It specifies CASSVGQHGTGELFF. The whole variable domain, filled in from reference TRBV9 and TRBJ2-2, reads DSGVTQTPKHLITATGQRVTLRCSPRSGDLSVYWYQQSLDQGLQFLIQYYNGEERAKGNILERFSAQQFPDLHSELNLSSLELGDSALYFCASSVGQHGTGELFFGEGSRLTVL.

The chain couples TRBV6-6 to TRBJ2-5; TRBD1 matches 8 bases. J lost 2 bases, V lost 6 bases, and 5 bases had no gene match. From germline, CDR1 is MNHNY and CDR2 SVGAGI (reference sequence). The CDR3 length is 14 residues. CDR3 protein: CASSPGTGQETQYF. CDR3 nucleotide sequence: TGTGCCAGCAGCCCCGGGACAGGTCAAGAGACCCAGTACTTC.

This chain joins TRBV6-4 and TRBJ1-2; TRBD1 agrees at 7 bases. Germline V CDR1 and CDR2: MRHNA, SNTAGT. This CDR3 region has 14 residues. Germline trimming cut 4 bases from V and 10 bases from J; bases unmatched to any gene: 12. CDR3 in amino acids: CASSAQGGGLDYTF. In nucleotides, the CDR3 is TGTGCCAGCAGTGCCCAGGGAGGGGGCCTTGACTACACCTTC.

The chain joins TRBV18 to TRBJ1-2, with a tentative D call TRBD1 (5 bases). Trimming left V 5 bases short and J 3 bases short, with 10 bases between. The CDR3 consists of 13 residues. Germline lookup yields CDR1 KGHSH and CDR2 LQKENI. The CDR3 coding sequence is TGTGCCAGCTCAACAGGTTCTGACTATGGCTACACCTTC. It yields the protein CASSTGSDYGYTF.

The chain couples TRBV7-6 to TRBJ2-1, with a tentative D call TRBD2 (5 bases). V was clipped by 0 bases and J by 8 bases, with 17 bases between them. Germline V lookup: CDR1 SGHVS, CDR2 FNYEAQ. The CDR3 consists of 16 residues. CDR3: CASSLAPVGVIDEQFF. CDR3 DNA: TGTGCCAGCAGCTTAGCGCCGGTCGGGGTGATTGATGAGCAGTTCTTC. Full variable domain (outside the CDR3, taken from reference TRBV7-6 and TRBJ2-1): GAGVSQSPRYKVTKRGQDVALRCDPISGHVSLYWYRQALGQGPEFLTYFNYEAQQDKSGLPNDRFSAERPEGSISTLTIQRTEQRDSAMYRCASSLAPVGVIDEQFFGPGTRLTVL.

This chain connects TRBV10-3 to TRBJ1-2, with D possibly matching TRBD1 (6 bases). Trimming cost V 8 bases and J 4 bases, with 11 bases left between them. CDR3 length: 12 amino acids. Germline V gene data show CDR1 as ENHRY and CDR2 as SYGVKD. The CDR3 nucleotides are TGTGCCATCGGGGGGCTCCCCTATGGCTACACCTTC. Residues: CAIGGLPYGYTF.

V gene TRBV2 combines with J gene TRBJ1-1, with TRBD1 matching over 8 bases. Germline V gene sequence: CDR1 SNHLY, CDR2 FYNNEI. This CDR3 has 14 residues. V lost 10 bases to trimming and J lost 4 bases; unmatched junction nucleotides: 11. In DNA, the CDR3 is TGTGCCATCCCGGCCAGGGGGACAGGCACTGAAGCTTTCTTT. Its protein product is CAIPARGTGTEAFF.

The rearrangement uses TRBV11-1 and TRBJ2-7; D not resolved. Germline V gene lookup returns CDR1 SGHAT and CDR2 FQDESV (reference sequence). The CDR3 covers 12 residues. Between the trimmed V and J ends, which lost 5 bases and 6 bases, there was a span of 11 bases. The CDR3 DNA reads TGTGCCAGCAGCCACCCGGGCGCCGAGCAGTACTTC. Its protein is CASSHPGAEQYF.

The chain has TRBV18 and TRBJ2-7; D uncertain. CDR3 length: 17 amino acids. CDR1 is KGHSH and CDR2 is LQKENI in the germline V gene. The germline V and J ends were trimmed by 0 bases and 0 bases, with 15 bases remaining between them. This chain's CDR3 is CASSPPLGISHSYEQYF. In DNA, the CDR3 is TGTGCCAGCTCACCACCGTTGGGAATCTCCCACTCCTACGAGCAGTACTTC.

The V gene is TRBV18, the J gene TRBJ2-7, with 8 positions matching TRBD2. The germline gives CDR1 KGHSH, CDR2 LQKENI. With V trimmed by 4 bases and J by 6 bases, 11 bases remained unmatched. This CDR3 is 15 amino acids long. The CDR3 sequence is CASSLGLDGGREQYF. Here the CDR3 DNA reads TGTGCCAGCTCACTGGGACTAGACGGAGGACGCGAGCAGTACTTC.

This clone was found once. The V and J genes are TRBV7-9 and TRBJ2-2; 8 bases match TRBD2. CDR3 length: 14 residues. The V gene end was trimmed by 5 bases and the J gene end by 14 bases; junction bases not matched to a gene: 13. CDR1 is SEHNR and CDR2 is FQNEAQ in the germline V gene (reference sequence). The chain's CDR3 is CASSGREGTRVLFF. The CDR3 nucleotides read TGTGCCAGCAGCGGCCGGGAGGGGACCCGCGTACTGTTTTTT.

The rearrangement joins TRBV21-1 to TRBJ2-7. TRBV21-1 is tagged as a pseudogene. The CDR3 is made up of 14 amino acids. Here the CDR3 DNA reads TGTGCCAGCAGCATCTCCGGGACCCTTTACGAGCAGTACTTC. Protein: CASSISGTLYEQYF.

This clone showed up just a few times. The chain couples TRBV14 to TRBJ2-2; D is unclear. V shed 1 base and J shed 4 bases, with 4 bases lying between them. This CDR3 has 13 amino acids. The germline gives CDR1 SGHDN, CDR2 FVKESK. The CDR3 DNA is TGTGCCAGCAGCCAAGCCAGCACCGGGGAGCTGTTTTTT. This encodes CASSQASTGELFF.

The chain is built from TRBV2 and TRBJ2-3; D may match TRBD1 or TRBD2 (7 bases each). V dropped 6 bases and J dropped 2 bases, with 18 bases sitting between them. Germline-derived CDR1 and CDR2 are SNHLY and FYNNEI. There are 16 residues in the CDR3. This CDR3 reads CASRARGGRLTDTQYF. The CDR3 DNA follows: TGTGCCAGCAGGGCCAGGGGGGGGCGCCTCACAGATACGCAGTATTTT.

J is TRBJ2-5 and V is TRBV25-1, with D tentatively TRBD1 or TRBD2 (6 bases each). The CDR3 sequence is 14 residues long. The germline V gene encodes CDR1 MGHDK and CDR2 SYGVNS. Trimming pared 2 bases from V and 4 bases from J, leaving 11 bases between. CDR3 coding DNA: TGTGCCAGCAGTGAAACCCGGGGGCTAGAGACCCAGTACTTC. Protein sequence: CASSETRGLETQYF.